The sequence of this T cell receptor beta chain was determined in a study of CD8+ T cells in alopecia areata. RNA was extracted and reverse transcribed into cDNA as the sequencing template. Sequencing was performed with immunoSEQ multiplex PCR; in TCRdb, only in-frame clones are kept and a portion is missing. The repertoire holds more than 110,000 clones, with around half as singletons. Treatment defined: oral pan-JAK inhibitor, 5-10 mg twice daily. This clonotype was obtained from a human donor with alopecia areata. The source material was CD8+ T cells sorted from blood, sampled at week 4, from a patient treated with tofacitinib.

CDR3 loop: CASSQVVRVNNEQYF. CDR3 coding DNA: TGCGCCAGCAGCCAAGTTGTCAGGGTGAACAACGAGCAGTACTTC. V usage is TRBV4-1 and J usage is TRBJ2-7; a weak D match, TRBD1 (5 bases). Germline V lookup: CDR1 MGHRA, CDR2 YSYEKL. The V end was cut by 1 base, the J end by 5 bases, with 15 bases between. This CDR3 spans 15 amino acids.